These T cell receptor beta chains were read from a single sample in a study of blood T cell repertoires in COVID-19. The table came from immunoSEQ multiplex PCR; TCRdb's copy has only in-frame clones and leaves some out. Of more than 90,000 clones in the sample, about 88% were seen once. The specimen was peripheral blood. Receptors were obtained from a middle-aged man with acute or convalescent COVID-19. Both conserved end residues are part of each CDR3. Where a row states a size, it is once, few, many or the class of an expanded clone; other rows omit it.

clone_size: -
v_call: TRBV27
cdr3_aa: CASNPGTGEFDTQYF

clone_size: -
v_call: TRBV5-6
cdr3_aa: CASSPGTGTRTYEQYF

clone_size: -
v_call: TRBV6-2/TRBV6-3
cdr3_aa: CASSYSSNLARGGGETQYF

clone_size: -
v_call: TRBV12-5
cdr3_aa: CASGAGQPNQPQHF

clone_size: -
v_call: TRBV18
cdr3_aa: CASSRGQPPDNEQFF

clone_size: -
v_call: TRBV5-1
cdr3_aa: CASSSLAGVGTDTQYF

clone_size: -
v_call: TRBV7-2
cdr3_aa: CASSLVPSGVYTDTQYF

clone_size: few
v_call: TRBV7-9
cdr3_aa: CASRTTGNTIYF

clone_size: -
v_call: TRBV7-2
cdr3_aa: CASSPHRGRSDTQYF

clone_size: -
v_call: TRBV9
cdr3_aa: CASSLAGGENIQYF

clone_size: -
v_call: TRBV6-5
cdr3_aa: CASRVLGLADEQFF

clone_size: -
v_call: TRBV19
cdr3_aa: CASSWRVGLNEQFF